This is a list of T cell receptor beta chains from one sample in a study of T cell clonotyping in hematopoietic cell transplantation. Data came from immunoSEQ multiplex PCR; TCRdb stores just in-frame clones and leaves some out. The top ten clones hold about 8.8% of a sample with 11,000 to 15,000 clones, about 60% of them seen once. Sequencing was carried out using PBMCs. Receptors originate from a human donor who either received an allogeneic hematopoietic cell transplant for a myeloid malignancy or was a related donor (not recorded which). Some clones in this sample may be carry-over from other donors' samples. Both conserved end residues are part of each CDR3. Fields, in order: clone size, D gene, V gene, J gene, CDR3 protein, CDR3 DNA. The D gene is left open where the match is weak. Expanded clones are given a class, and other clones once, few, many or no size at all.

clone_size: .; d_call: .; v_call: TRBV29-1; j_call: TRBJ1-2; cdr3_aa: CSGADTGGHYGYTF; cdr3_nt: TGCAGCGGGGCGGACACGGGGGGACACTATGGCTACACCTTC
clone_size: .; d_call: TRBD2; v_call: TRBV29-1; j_call: TRBJ2-4; cdr3_aa: CSVQLGLAGGQSAKNIQYF; cdr3_nt: TGCAGCGTTCAATTGGGACTAGCGGGAGGGCAGAGCGCCAAAAACATTCAGTACTTC
clone_size: .; d_call: TRBD1; v_call: TRBV7-3; j_call: TRBJ2-5; cdr3_aa: CASSPWTGPQETQYF; cdr3_nt: TGTGCCAGCAGCCCCTGGACAGGCCCGCAAGAGACCCAGTACTTC
clone_size: .; d_call: .; v_call: TRBV19; j_call: TRBJ1-5; cdr3_aa: CASSIERSGDQPQHF; cdr3_nt: TGTGCCAGTAGTATAGAACGATCGGGTGATCAGCCCCAGCATTTT
clone_size: .; d_call: .; v_call: TRBV18; j_call: TRBJ2-1; cdr3_aa: CASSPAPNEQFF; cdr3_nt: TGTGCCAGCTCACCGGCCCCCAATGAGCAGTTCTTC
clone_size: .; d_call: .; v_call: TRBV25-1; j_call: TRBJ2-3; cdr3_aa: CASRDRADTQYF; cdr3_nt: TGTGCCAGCAGAGATAGAGCAGATACGCAGTATTTT
clone_size: once; d_call: .; v_call: TRBV6-6; j_call: TRBJ2-7; cdr3_aa: CASRGDSYEQYF; cdr3_nt: TGTGCCAGCAGAGGAGACTCCTACGAGCAGTACTTC
clone_size: .; d_call: .; v_call: TRBV5-4; j_call: TRBJ1-2; cdr3_aa: CASSFLENYGYTF; cdr3_nt: TGTGCCAGCAGCTTTCTGGAAAACTATGGCTACACCTTC
clone_size: .; d_call: .; v_call: TRBV30; j_call: TRBJ2-7; cdr3_aa: CAWSRNGHPGEEQYF; cdr3_nt: TGTGCCTGGAGCCGAAATGGACACCCTGGGGAGGAGCAGTACTTC
clone_size: once; d_call: .; v_call: TRBV28; j_call: TRBJ1-5; cdr3_aa: CASSRFSNQPQHF; cdr3_nt: TGTGCCAGCAGTCGGTTTAGCAATCAGCCCCAGCATTTT
clone_size: few; d_call: TRBD2; v_call: TRBV30; j_call: TRBJ2-1; cdr3_aa: CAWTGLAVYNEQFF; cdr3_nt: TGTGCCTGGACGGGACTAGCCGTCTACAATGAGCAGTTCTTC
clone_size: .; d_call: .; v_call: TRBV7-2; j_call: TRBJ2-7; cdr3_aa: CASSLGASYEQYF; cdr3_nt: TGTGCCAGCAGCTTAGGCGCTAGCTACGAGCAGTACTTC
clone_size: few; d_call: TRBD1; v_call: TRBV7-8; j_call: TRBJ2-7; cdr3_aa: CASTTGKFYEQYF; cdr3_nt: TGTGCCAGTACGACAGGGAAGTTCTACGAGCAGTACTTC
clone_size: .; d_call: TRBD2; v_call: TRBV30; j_call: TRBJ2-3; cdr3_aa: CARRLAGGRTDTQYF; cdr3_nt: TGTGCCAGAAGACTAGCGGGGGGTCGGACAGATACGCAGTATTTT
clone_size: .; d_call: .; v_call: TRBV6-5; j_call: TRBJ2-2; cdr3_aa: CASSYSILVAAGELFF; cdr3_nt: TGTGCCAGCAGTTACTCGATCCTGGTAGCTGCCGGGGAGCTGTTTTTT
clone_size: once; d_call: .; v_call: TRBV27; j_call: TRBJ1-5; cdr3_aa: CASSMGLRQPQHF; cdr3_nt: TGTGCCAGCAGTATGGGGTTGAGGCAGCCCCAGCATTTT
clone_size: .; d_call: TRBD1; v_call: TRBV25-1; j_call: TRBJ2-2; cdr3_aa: CASSEQGDTGELFF; cdr3_nt: TGTGCCAGCAGTGAACAGGGGGACACCGGGGAGCTGTTTTTT